The rows below give T cell receptor beta chains drawn from one sample of a study of T cell responses to AZD1222 COVID-19 vaccine. This table comes from immunoSEQ multiplex PCR, and its TCRdb copy is limited to in-frame clones, with some not included. The repertoire includes about 110,000 clones, about 80% of them detected once, and roughly 9.5% sits in the top ten. Source: peripheral blood, taken on day 0 of AZD1222 vaccination. These TCRs come from an adult in good health. Each CDR3 is given with its conserved first and last residue. The D gene is left open where the match is weak. Part of the rows lack a size; the others show once, few, many or a class for expanded clones.

D gene: TRBD1
J gene: TRBJ1-1
clone size: once
V gene: TRBV10-3
CDR3 protein: CAISEMGQGEAFF
CDR3 DNA: TGTGCCATCAGTGAGATGGGACAGGGTGAAGCTTTCTTT

D gene: -
J gene: TRBJ2-7
clone size: once
V gene: TRBV5-6
CDR3 protein: CASSLVSTTYEQYF
CDR3 DNA: TGTGCCAGCAGCTTGGTTTCTACGACCTACGAGCAGTACTTC

D gene: -
J gene: TRBJ1-1
clone size: -
V gene: TRBV5-8
CDR3 protein: CASSLSQGNTEAFF
CDR3 DNA: TGTGCCAGCAGCTTGTCACAGGGCAACACTGAAGCTTTCTTT

D gene: -
J gene: TRBJ1-3
clone size: -
V gene: TRBV30
CDR3 protein: CAWSVGGSGNTIYF
CDR3 DNA: TGTGCCTGGAGTGTAGGAGGCTCTGGAAACACCATATATTTT

D gene: -
J gene: TRBJ1-1
clone size: -
V gene: TRBV4-2
CDR3 protein: CASSQDSYPNTEAFF
CDR3 DNA: TGTGCCAGCAGCCAAGACAGTTACCCGAACACTGAAGCTTTCTTT

D gene: TRBD1
J gene: TRBJ2-1
clone size: -
V gene: TRBV2
CDR3 protein: CASSDILGTGPAEQFF
CDR3 DNA: TGTGCCAGCAGTGATATCTTAGGGACAGGCCCCGCAGAGCAGTTCTTC

D gene: -
J gene: TRBJ1-3
clone size: -
V gene: TRBV19
CDR3 protein: CASSYSGSGNTIYF
CDR3 DNA: TGTGCCAGTAGTTACTCGGGATCTGGAAACACCATATATTTT

D gene: -
J gene: TRBJ2-7
clone size: -
V gene: TRBV6-5
CDR3 protein: CASSKLTGPYEQYF
CDR3 DNA: TGTGCCAGCAGTAAACTTACAGGGCCCTACGAGCAGTACTTC

D gene: TRBD2
J gene: TRBJ2-5
clone size: -
V gene: TRBV2
CDR3 protein: CASSEVAGGLKTQYF
CDR3 DNA: TGTGCCAGCAGTGAAGTGGCGGGGGGGCTAAAGACCCAGTACTTC

D gene: -
J gene: TRBJ1-2
clone size: -
V gene: TRBV28
CDR3 protein: CASSPPGYGYTF
CDR3 DNA: TGTGCCAGCAGTCCTCCCGGCTATGGCTACACCTTC

D gene: TRBD2
J gene: TRBJ2-1
clone size: -
V gene: TRBV4-3
CDR3 protein: CASSQDPPGGRFEQFF
CDR3 DNA: TGCGCCAGCAGCCAAGATCCCCCGGGCGGGAGATTTGAGCAGTTCTTC

D gene: -
J gene: TRBJ1-3
clone size: few
V gene: TRBV11-2
CDR3 protein: CASSLENDRARGYTIYF
CDR3 DNA: TGTGCCAGCAGCTTAGAAAACGACCGGGCCAGAGGATACACCATATATTTT

D gene: -
J gene: TRBJ2-2
clone size: -
V gene: TRBV4-2
CDR3 protein: CASSQEHANTGELFF
CDR3 DNA: TGTGCCAGCAGCCAAGAGCACGCGAACACCGGGGAGCTGTTTTTT

D gene: -
J gene: TRBJ1-6
clone size: few
V gene: TRBV5-1
CDR3 protein: CASRQGNAPLHF
CDR3 DNA: TGCGCCTCCCGGCAGGGTAACGCACCCCTCCACTTT

D gene: -
J gene: TRBJ1-1
clone size: -
V gene: TRBV28
CDR3 protein: CASGPGQNTEAFF
CDR3 DNA: TGTGCCAGCGGACCGGGACAGAACACTGAAGCTTTCTTT

D gene: TRBD1
J gene: TRBJ2-2
clone size: few
V gene: TRBV7-2
CDR3 protein: CASSLYGTANTGELFF
CDR3 DNA: TGTGCCAGCAGCTTATACGGGACAGCAAACACCGGGGAGCTGTTTTTT

D gene: -
J gene: TRBJ2-1
clone size: -
V gene: TRBV4-3
CDR3 protein: CASSQDRGANNEQFF
CDR3 DNA: TGCGCCAGCAGCCAAGACAGGGGGGCCAACAATGAGCAGTTCTTC

D gene: -
J gene: TRBJ1-5
clone size: -
V gene: TRBV28
CDR3 protein: CASSSEGLGSNQPQHF
CDR3 DNA: TGTGCCAGCAGTTCCGAGGGATTGGGGAGCAATCAGCCCCAGCATTTT

D gene: TRBD1
J gene: TRBJ2-7
clone size: -
V gene: TRBV7-9
CDR3 protein: CASSYQGARIYEQYF
CDR3 DNA: TGTGCCAGCAGCTACCAGGGGGCGCGTATCTACGAGCAGTACTTC

D gene: -
J gene: TRBJ2-1
clone size: -
V gene: TRBV2
CDR3 protein: CASSESGRYNEQFF
CDR3 DNA: TGTGCCAGCAGTGAGTCGGGTCGCTACAATGAGCAGTTCTTC

D gene: -
J gene: TRBJ2-3
clone size: -
V gene: TRBV7-9
CDR3 protein: CASSLGGGSYSDTQYF
CDR3 DNA: TGTGCCAGCAGCTTAGGAGGGGGTAGCTACTCAGATACGCAGTATTTT

D gene: TRBD1
J gene: TRBJ1-2
clone size: -
V gene: TRBV6-5
CDR3 protein: CASSYDRGLGYGYTF
CDR3 DNA: TGTGCCAGCAGCTACGACAGGGGGCTGGGCTATGGCTACACCTTC

D gene: TRBD2
J gene: TRBJ2-5
clone size: -
V gene: TRBV29-1
CDR3 protein: CSVENSGSEETQYF
CDR3 DNA: TGCAGCGTTGAAAATAGCGGGAGTGAAGAGACCCAGTACTTC

D gene: TRBD1
J gene: TRBJ1-2
clone size: -
V gene: TRBV5-1
CDR3 protein: CASSLGQGFGYTF
CDR3 DNA: TGCGCCAGCAGCTTGGGACAGGGCTTTGGCTACACCTTC

D gene: -
J gene: TRBJ1-5
clone size: -
V gene: TRBV2
CDR3 protein: CASTIGGNQPQHF
CDR3 DNA: TGTGCCAGCACCATAGGGGGGAATCAGCCCCAGCATTTT

D gene: -
J gene: TRBJ1-3
clone size: -
V gene: TRBV10-3
CDR3 protein: CAISEEGNTIYF
CDR3 DNA: TGTGCCATCAGTGAGGAAGGAAACACCATATATTTT

D gene: -
J gene: TRBJ1-4
clone size: -
V gene: TRBV2
CDR3 protein: CASRAENGEKLFF
CDR3 DNA: TGTGCCAGCAGGGCCGAAAATGGTGAAAAACTGTTTTTT

D gene: -
J gene: TRBJ2-2
clone size: -
V gene: TRBV21-1
CDR3 protein: CASSEGQGVSDGELFF
CDR3 DNA: TGTGCCAGCAGCGAAGGACAGGGGGTTAGTGACGGGGAGCTGTTTTTT

D gene: TRBD1
J gene: TRBJ2-7
clone size: -
V gene: TRBV18
CDR3 protein: CASSDRQGDAYEQYF
CDR3 DNA: TGTGCCAGCTCGGACAGACAGGGGGACGCCTACGAGCAGTACTTC

D gene: -
J gene: TRBJ2-7
clone size: -
V gene: TRBV11-2
CDR3 protein: CASSQSFGGGYHYEQYF
CDR3 DNA: TGTGCCAGCAGCCAATCCTTTGGCGGGGGCTATCACTACGAGCAGTACTTC

D gene: TRBD1
J gene: TRBJ1-5
clone size: few
V gene: TRBV2
CDR3 protein: CASATQGGNQPQHF
CDR3 DNA: TGTGCCAGCGCGACACAGGGGGGCAATCAGCCCCAGCATTTT

D gene: -
J gene: TRBJ1-1
clone size: -
V gene: TRBV28
CDR3 protein: CATRAPNTEAFF
CDR3 DNA: TGTGCCACCCGGGCCCCGAACACTGAAGCTTTCTTT

D gene: -
J gene: TRBJ2-1
clone size: -
V gene: TRBV3-1/TRBV3-2
CDR3 protein: CASSLWDEQFF
CDR3 DNA: TGTGCCAGCAGCCTATGGGATGAGCAGTTCTTC

D gene: -
J gene: TRBJ1-1
clone size: -
V gene: TRBV24-1
CDR3 protein: CATSGPGYTEAFF
CDR3 DNA: TGTGCCACCAGTGGGCCAGGGTACACTGAAGCTTTCTTT